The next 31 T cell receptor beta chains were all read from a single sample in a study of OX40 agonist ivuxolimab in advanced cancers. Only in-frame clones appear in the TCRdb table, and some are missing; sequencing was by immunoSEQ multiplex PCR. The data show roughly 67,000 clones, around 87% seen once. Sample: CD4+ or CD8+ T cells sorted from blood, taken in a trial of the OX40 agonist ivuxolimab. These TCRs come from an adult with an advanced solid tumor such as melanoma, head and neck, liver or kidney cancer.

Here the CDR3 reads CSGTGSAGEAFF. The CDR3 nucleotides read TGCAGCGGGACAGGGTCGGCTGGTGAAGCTTTCTTT. The J gene is TRBJ1-1, the V gene TRBV29-1; 8 positions match TRBD1. Germline CDR1 is SQVTM and CDR2 is ANQGSEA. The CDR3 extends over 12 amino acids. With 7 bases clipped from V and 7 bases from J, the junction kept 8 bases outside the gene matches.

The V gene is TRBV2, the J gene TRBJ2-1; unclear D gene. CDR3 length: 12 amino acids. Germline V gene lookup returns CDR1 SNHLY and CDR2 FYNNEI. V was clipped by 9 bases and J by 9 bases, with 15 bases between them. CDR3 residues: CASPQNPSEQFF. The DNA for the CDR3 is TGTGCCAGTCCACAAAATCCCTCTGAGCAGTTCTTC. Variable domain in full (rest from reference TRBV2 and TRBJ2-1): EPEVTQTPSHQVTQMGQEVILRCVPISNHLYFYWYRQILGQKVEFLVSFYNNEISEKSEIFDDQFSVERPDGSNFTLKIRSTKLEDSAMYFCASPQNPSEQFFGPGTRLTVL.

CDR3 protein: CASSRDSASSYEQYF. The DNA of the CDR3 is TGTGCCAGCAGTCGCGACAGCGCTAGCTCCTACGAGCAGTACTTC. The chain employs TRBV6-6 and TRBJ2-7; TRBD1 might be the D (5 bases). CDR1 is MNHNY and CDR2 is SVGAGI in the germline V gene (reference sequence). The CDR3 length is 15 residues. V lost 5 bases to trimming and J lost 0 bases, with 14 bases between them.

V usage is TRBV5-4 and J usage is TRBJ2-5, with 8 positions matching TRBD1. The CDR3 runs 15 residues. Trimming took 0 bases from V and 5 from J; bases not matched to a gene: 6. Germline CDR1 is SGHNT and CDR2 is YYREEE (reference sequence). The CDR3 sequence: CASSLGAGGRETQYF. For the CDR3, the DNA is TGTGCCAGCAGCTTGGGGGCAGGGGGCAGGGAGACCCAGTACTTC.

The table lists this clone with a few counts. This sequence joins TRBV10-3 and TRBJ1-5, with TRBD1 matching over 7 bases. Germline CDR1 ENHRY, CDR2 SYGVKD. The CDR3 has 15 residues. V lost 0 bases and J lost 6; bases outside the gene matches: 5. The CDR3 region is CAISESQGDGQPQHF. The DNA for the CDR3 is TGTGCCATCAGTGAGTCTCAGGGGGACGGTCAGCCCCAGCATTTT.

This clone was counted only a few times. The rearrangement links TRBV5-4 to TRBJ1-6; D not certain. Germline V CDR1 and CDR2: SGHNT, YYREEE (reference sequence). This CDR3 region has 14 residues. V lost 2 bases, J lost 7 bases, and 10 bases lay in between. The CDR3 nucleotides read TGTGCCAGCAGCTTTCGGGGTAGGAATTCACCCCTCCACTTT. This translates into CASSFRGRNSPLHF.

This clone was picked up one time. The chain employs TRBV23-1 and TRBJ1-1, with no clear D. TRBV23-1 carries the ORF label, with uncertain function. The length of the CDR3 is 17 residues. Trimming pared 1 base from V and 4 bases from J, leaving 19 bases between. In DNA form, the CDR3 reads TGCGCCAGCAGTCAATTAAGAGTTAGCAGGCCAGGCACTGAAGCTTTCTTT. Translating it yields CASSQLRVSRPGTEAFF.

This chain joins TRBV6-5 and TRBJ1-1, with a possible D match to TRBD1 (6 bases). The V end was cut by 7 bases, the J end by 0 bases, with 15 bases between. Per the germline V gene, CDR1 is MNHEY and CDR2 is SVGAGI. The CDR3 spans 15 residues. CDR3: CASTVGGSMNTEAFF. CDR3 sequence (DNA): TGTGCCAGCACCGTAGGGGGTTCGATGAACACTGAAGCTTTCTTT.

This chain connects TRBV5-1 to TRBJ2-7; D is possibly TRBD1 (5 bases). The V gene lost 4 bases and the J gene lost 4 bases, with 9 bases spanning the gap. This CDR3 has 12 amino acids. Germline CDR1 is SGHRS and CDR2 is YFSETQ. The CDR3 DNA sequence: TGCGCCAGCAGCCCGGACATTTACGAGCAGTACTTC. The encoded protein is CASSPDIYEQYF.

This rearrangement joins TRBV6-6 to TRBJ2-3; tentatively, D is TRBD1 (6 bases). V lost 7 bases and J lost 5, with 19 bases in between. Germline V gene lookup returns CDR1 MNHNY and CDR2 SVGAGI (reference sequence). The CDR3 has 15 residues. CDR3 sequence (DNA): TGTGCCAGCAAACAACAGGGCAAGGGGGAAGATACGCAGTATTTT. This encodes CASKQQGKGEDTQYF.

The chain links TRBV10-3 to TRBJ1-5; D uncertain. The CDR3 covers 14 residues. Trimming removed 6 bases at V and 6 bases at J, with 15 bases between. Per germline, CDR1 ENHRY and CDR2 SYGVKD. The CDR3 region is CAISTHAWGQPQHF. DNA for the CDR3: TGTGCCATCAGCACTCACGCCTGGGGTCAGCCCCAGCATTTT.

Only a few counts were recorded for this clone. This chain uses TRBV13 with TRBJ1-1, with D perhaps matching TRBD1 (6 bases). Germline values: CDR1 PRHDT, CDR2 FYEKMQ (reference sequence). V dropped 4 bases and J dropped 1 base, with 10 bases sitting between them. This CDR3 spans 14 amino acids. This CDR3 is CASSSPDRNTEAFF. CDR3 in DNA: TGTGCCAGCAGCTCCCCGGACAGGAACACTGAAGCTTTCTTT.

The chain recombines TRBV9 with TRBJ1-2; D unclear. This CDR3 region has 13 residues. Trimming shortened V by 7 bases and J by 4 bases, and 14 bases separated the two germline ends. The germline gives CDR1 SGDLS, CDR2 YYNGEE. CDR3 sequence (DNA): TGTGCCAGCGGAAACCGGGCGGGCTATGGCTACACCTTC. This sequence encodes CASGNRAGYGYTF.

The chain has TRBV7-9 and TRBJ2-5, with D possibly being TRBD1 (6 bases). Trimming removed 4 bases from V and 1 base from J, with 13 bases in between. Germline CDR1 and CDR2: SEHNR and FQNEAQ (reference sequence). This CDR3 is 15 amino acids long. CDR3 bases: TGTGCCAGCAGCTCACAGACAGGACTCCAAGAGACCCAGTACTTC. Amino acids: CASSSQTGLQETQYF.

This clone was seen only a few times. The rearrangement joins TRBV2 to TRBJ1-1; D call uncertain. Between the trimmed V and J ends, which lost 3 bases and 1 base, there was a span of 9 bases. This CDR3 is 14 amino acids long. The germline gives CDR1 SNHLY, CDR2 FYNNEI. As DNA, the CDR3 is TGTGCCAGCAGTGAGAGTCGGAAGAACACTGAAGCTTTCTTT. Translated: CASSESRKNTEAFF.

The DNA of the CDR3 is TGTGCCAGCAGCCAAGAGGGACCTGAGAGGACTGAAGCTTTCTTT. Protein product: CASSQEGPERTEAFF. The chain employs TRBV14 and TRBJ1-1; the D gene is possibly TRBD1 (5 bases). The CDR3 is 15 residues long. CDR1 and CDR2 from the germline V gene are SGHDN and FVKESK. V dropped 0 bases and J dropped 5 bases, with 13 bases sitting between them.

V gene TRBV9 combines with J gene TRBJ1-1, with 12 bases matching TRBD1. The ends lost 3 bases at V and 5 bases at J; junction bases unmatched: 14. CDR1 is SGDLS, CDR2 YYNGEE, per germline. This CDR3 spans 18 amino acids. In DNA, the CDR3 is TGTGCCAGCAGCGAAAGTACGATAGGGACAGGGGGCTGGACTGAAGCTTTCTTT. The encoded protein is CASSESTIGTGGWTEAFF.

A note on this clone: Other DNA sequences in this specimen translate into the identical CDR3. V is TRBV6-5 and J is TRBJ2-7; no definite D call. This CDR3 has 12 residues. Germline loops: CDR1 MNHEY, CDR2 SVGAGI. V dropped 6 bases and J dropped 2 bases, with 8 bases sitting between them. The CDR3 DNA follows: TGTGCCAGCAGCCCTGGGACCTACGAGCAGTACTTC. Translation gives CASSPGTYEQYF.

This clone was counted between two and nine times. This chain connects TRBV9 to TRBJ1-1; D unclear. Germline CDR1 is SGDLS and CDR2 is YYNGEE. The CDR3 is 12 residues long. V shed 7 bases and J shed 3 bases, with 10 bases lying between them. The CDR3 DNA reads TGTGCCAGCGGCAGCGGACACACTGAAGCTTTCTTT. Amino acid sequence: CASGSGHTEAFF.

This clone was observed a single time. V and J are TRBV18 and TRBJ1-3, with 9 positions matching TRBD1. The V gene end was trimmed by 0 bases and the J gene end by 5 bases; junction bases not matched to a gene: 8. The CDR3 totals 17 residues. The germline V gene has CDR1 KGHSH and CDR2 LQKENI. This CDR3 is CASSPPLWDRVRNTIYF. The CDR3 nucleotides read TGTGCCAGCTCACCACCGTTATGGGACAGGGTGAGAAACACCATATATTTT.

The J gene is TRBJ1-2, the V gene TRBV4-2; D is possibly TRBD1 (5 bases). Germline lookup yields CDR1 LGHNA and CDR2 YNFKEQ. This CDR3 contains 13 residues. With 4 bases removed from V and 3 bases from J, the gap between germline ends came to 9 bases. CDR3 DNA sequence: TGTGCCAGCAGCCCCACAGGAGACTATGGCTACACCTTC. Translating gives CASSPTGDYGYTF.

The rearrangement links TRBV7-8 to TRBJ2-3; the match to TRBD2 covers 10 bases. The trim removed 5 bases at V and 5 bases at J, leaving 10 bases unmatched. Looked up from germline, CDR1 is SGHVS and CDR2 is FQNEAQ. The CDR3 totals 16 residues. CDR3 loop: CASSQIAGGFLDTQYF. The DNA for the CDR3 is TGTGCCAGCAGCCAGATAGCGGGGGGTTTTCTAGATACGCAGTATTTT.

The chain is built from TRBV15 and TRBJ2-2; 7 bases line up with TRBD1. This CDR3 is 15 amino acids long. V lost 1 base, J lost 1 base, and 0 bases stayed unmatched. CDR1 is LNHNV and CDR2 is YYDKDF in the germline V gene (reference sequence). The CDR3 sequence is CATSRGTGNTGELFF. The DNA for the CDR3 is TGTGCCACCAGCAGAGGGACAGGGAACACCGGGGAGCTGTTTTTT.

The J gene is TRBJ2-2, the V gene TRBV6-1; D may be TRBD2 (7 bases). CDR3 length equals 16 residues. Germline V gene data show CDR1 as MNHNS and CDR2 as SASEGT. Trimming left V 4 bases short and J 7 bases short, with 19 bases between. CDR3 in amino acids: CASSAAKTGGGGELFF. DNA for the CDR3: TGTGCCAGCAGTGCCGCGAAGACGGGGGGCGGCGGGGAGCTGTTTTTT.

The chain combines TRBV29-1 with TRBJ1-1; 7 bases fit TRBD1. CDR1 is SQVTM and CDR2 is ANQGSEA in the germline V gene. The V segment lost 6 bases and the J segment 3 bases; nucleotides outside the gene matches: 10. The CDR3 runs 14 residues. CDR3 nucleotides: TGCAGCGTGGGAGAACAGGGGTGGGACACTGAAGCTTTCTTT. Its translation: CSVGEQGWDTEAFF. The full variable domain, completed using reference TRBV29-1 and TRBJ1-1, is SAVISQKPSRDICQRGTSLTIQCQVDSQVTMMFWYRQQPGQSLTLIATANQGSEATYESGFVIDKFPISRPNLTFSTLTVSNMSPEDSSIYLCSVGEQGWDTEAFFGQGTRLTVV.

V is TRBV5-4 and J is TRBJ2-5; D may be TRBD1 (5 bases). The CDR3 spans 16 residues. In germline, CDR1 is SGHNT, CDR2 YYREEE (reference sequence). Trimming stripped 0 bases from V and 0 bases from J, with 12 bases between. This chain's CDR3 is CASSLAPVGHQETQYF. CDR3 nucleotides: TGTGCCAGCAGCTTGGCCCCAGTGGGGCACCAAGAGACCCAGTACTTC.

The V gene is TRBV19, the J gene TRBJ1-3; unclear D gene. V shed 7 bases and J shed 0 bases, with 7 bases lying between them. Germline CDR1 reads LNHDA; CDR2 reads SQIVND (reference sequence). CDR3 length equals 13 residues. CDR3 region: CASTTDSGNTIYF. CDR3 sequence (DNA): TGTGCCAGTACAACGGACTCTGGAAACACCATATATTTT. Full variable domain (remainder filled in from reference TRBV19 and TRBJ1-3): DGGITQSPKYLFRKEGQNVTLSCEQNLNHDAMYWYRQDPGQGLRLIYYSQIVNDFQKGDIAEGYSVSREKKESFPLTVTSAQKNPTAFYLCASTTDSGNTIYFGEGSWLTVV.

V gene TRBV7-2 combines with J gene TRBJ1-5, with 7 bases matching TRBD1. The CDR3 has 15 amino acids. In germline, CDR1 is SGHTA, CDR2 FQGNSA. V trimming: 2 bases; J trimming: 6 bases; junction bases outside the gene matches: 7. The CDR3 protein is CASSLSSGGSQPQHF. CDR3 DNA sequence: TGTGCCAGCAGCTTATCATCAGGGGGAAGTCAGCCCCAGCATTTT.

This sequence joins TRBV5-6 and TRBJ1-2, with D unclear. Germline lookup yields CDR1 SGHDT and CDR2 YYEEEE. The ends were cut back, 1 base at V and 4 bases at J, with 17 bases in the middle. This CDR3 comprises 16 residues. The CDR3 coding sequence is TGTGCCAGCAGCTTGATTTCAGGCCCTCTAATCTATGGCTACACCTTC. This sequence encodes CASSLISGPLIYGYTF.

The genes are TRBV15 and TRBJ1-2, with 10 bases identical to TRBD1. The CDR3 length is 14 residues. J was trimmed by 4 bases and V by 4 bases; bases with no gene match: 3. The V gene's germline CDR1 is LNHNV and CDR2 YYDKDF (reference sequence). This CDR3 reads CATSNWTGGYGYTF. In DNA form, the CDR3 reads TGTGCCACCAGCAATTGGACAGGGGGCTATGGCTACACCTTC.

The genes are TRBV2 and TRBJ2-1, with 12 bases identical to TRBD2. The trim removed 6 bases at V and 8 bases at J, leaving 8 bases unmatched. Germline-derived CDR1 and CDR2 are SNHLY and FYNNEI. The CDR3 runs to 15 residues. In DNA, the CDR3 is TGTGCCAGCAGCGCGGCTAGCGGGGGGGCCCATGAGCAGTTCTTC. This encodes CASSAASGGAHEQFF.